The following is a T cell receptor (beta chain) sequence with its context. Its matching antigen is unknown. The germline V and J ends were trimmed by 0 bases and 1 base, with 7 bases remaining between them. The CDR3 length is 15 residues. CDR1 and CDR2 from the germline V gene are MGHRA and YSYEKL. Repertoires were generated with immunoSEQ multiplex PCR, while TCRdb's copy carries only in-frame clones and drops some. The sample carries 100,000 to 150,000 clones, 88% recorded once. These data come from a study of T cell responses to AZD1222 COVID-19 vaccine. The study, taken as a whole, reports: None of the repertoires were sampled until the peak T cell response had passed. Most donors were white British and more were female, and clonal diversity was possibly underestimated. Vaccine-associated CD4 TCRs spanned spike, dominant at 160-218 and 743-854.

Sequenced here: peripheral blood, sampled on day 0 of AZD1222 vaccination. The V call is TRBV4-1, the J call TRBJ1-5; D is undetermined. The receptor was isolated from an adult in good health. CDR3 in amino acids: CASSQDSRSNQPQHF. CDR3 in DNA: TGCGCCAGCAGCCAAGACAGTCGGAGCAATCAGCCCCAGCATTTT.